This T cell receptor beta chain is from a study of shared clonotypes between healthy human individuals. Study-wide context: Ranging from 18 to 49 in age, donors were a couple of women and three men.

Investigators spread the genomic DNA of each subset evenly over several immunoSEQ plates. Sequencing used immunoSEQ multiplex PCR; TCRdb keeps in-frame clones, though not all of them. This table has roughly 480,000 clones, roughly 85% appearing once. Genomic DNA for unsorted samples was obtained from 97 million or so PBMCs. The CDR3 covers 16 residues. The V segment lost 1 base and the J segment 2 bases; nucleotides outside the gene matches: 4. Germline CDR1 is MGHRA and CDR2 is YSYEKL. The V gene is TRBV4-1, the J gene TRBJ2-2; 7 bases agree with TRBD2. Sequencing used PBMCs. The sequence came from a woman between 40 and 50 years old in good health. Some clones in this sample may be carry-over from other donors' samples. The CDR3 sequence is CASSQVLAKNTGELFF. The CDR3 DNA follows: TGCGCCAGCAGCCAAGTACTAGCGAAAAACACCGGGGAGCTGTTTTTT.